Included here is one TCR beta chain sequence, with context. CDR3 length: 14 residues. Germline V gene sequence: CDR1 ENHRY, CDR2 SYGVKD. Trimming took 3 bases from V and 4 from J, leaving 12 bases between them. This sample was included in a study of blood T cell repertoires in COVID-19. Method: immunoSEQ multiplex PCR; TCRdb's copy keeps in-frame clones and lacks some. The repertoire consists of about 120,000 clones, with roughly 84% occurring once and the leading ten covering roughly 3.5%. Participants were placed into cohorts based on the clinical history they reported. Donors in Cohort 3 who had recovered were those with two negative PCRs, healthcare professional clearance, or resolution of their symptoms.

The sequencing sample was made of PBMCs or T cells enriched from blood (not recorded which). This receptor was obtained from a woman between 25 and 40 years old who had recovered from COVID-19. The chain combines TRBV10-3 with TRBJ1-1; D is ambiguous. For the CDR3, the DNA is TGTGCCATCAGTGACCTGGCGGAGGCCACTGAAGCTTTCTTT. It translates to CAISDLAEATEAFF.